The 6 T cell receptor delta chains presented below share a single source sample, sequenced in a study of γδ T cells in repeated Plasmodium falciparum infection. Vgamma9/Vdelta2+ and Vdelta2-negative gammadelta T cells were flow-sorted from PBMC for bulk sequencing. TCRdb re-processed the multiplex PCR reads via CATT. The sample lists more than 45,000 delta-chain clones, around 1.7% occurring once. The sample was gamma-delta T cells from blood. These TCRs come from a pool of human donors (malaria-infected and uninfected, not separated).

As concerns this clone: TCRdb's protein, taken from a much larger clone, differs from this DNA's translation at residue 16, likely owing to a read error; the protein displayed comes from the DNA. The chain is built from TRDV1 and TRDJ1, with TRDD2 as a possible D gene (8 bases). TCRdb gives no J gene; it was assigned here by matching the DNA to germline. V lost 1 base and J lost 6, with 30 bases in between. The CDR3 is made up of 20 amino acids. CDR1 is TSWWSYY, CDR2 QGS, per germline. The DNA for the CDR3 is TGTGCTCTTGGGGAACCTTCCTACGGGCCCTGGGGGCCTTTGGCCAATAAACTCATCTTT. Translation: CALGEPSYGPWGPLANKLIF.

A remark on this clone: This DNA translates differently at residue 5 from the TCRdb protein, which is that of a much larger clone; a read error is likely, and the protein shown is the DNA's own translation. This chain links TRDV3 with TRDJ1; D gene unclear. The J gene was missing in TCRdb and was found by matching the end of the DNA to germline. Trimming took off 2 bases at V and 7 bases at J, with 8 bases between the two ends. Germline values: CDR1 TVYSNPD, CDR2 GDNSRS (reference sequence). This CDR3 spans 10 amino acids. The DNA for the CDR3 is TGTGCCTTTCGATCGAGTAAACTCATCTTT. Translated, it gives CAFRSSKLIF.

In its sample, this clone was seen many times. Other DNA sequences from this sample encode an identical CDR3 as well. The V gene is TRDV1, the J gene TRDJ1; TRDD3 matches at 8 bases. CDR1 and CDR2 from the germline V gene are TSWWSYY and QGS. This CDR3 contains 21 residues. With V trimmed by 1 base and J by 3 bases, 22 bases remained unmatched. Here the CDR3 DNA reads TGTGCTCTTGGGGAACGATTGATCCTACGTGCCTGGGGATACTACGCCGATAAACTCATCTTT. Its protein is CALGERLILRAWGYYADKLIF.

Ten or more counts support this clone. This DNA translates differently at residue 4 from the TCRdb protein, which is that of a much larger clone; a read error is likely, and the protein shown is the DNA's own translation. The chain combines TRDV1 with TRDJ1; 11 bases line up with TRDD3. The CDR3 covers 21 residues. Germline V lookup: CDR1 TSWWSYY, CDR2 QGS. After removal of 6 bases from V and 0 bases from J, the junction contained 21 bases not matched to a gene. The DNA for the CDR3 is TGTGCTCTTGGACGAGTCTGGGGGATACAGGCCCGAGGGGCTTACACCGATAAACTCATCTTT. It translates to CALGRVWGIQARGAYTDKLIF.

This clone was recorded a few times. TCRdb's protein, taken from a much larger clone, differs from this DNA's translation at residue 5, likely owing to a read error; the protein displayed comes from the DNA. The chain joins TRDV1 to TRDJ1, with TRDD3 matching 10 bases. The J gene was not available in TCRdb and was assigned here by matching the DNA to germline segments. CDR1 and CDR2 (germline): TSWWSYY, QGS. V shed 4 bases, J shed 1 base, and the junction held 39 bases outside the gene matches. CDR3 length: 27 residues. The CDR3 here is CALGGFCHFLRCSLNWGISGGTDKLIF. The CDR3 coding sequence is TGTGCTCTTGGGGGATTCTGCCATTTCCTACGTTGTTCCCTTAACTGGGGGATCTCCGGTGGCACCGATAAACTCATCTTT.

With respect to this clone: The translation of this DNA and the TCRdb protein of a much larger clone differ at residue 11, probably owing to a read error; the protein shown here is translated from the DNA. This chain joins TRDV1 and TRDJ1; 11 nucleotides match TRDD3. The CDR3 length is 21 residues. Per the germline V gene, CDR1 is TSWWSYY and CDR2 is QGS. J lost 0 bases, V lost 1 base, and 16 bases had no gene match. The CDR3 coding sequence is TGTGCTCTTGGGGAACCCAACTGGGGGATAGGGAGCCCAGGGTACACCGATAAACTCATCTTT. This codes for CALGEPNWGIGSPGYTDKLIF.